A selection of T cell receptor beta chains follows, all from one sample in a study of blood T cell repertoires in COVID-19. Here immunoSEQ multiplex PCR was the method, and the copy in TCRdb shows in-frame clones only, minus some. The sample has about 200,000 clones; 65% to 90% are singletons. Sample: PBMCs or T cells enriched from blood (not recorded which). These TCRs come from a woman aged 60-70 years with acute COVID-19. The CDR3 runs from the conserved cysteine through the conserved F or W. The D gene is left open where the match is weak. Clone size is shown for a subset of rows, as once, few, many or a class of expanded clone.

v_gene	d_gene	len	abundance	j_gene	CDR3aa	CDR3nt
TRBV4-3	-	18	once	TRBJ1-2	CASSQEWVAGLGRGGYTF	TGCGCCAGCAGCCAAGAATGGGTGGCGGGGCTGGGGAGGGGTGGCTACACCTTC
TRBV5-1	TRBD1	14	-	TRBJ1-5	CASSWGQPNQPQHF	TGCGCCAGCAGCTGGGGACAGCCCAATCAGCCCCAGCATTTT
TRBV10-3	-	13	once	TRBJ1-5	CAIQGNSNQPQHF	TGTGCCATTCAGGGGAATAGCAATCAGCCCCAGCATTTT
TRBV11-2	-	15	-	TRBJ1-5	CASSQGGAINQPQHF	TGTGCCAGCAGCCAGGGAGGGGCGATCAATCAGCCCCAGCATTTT
TRBV5-4	TRBD2	18	once	TRBJ2-7	CASSPTSGIVGRGYEQYF	TGTGCCAGCAGTCCGACTAGCGGGATCGTCGGGAGGGGCTACGAGCAGTACTTC
TRBV4-2	-	16	-	TRBJ1-3	CASSQTASAIGNTIYF	TGTGCCAGCAGCCAGACGGCTAGTGCGATTGGAAACACCATATATTTT
TRBV28	TRBD1	13	few	TRBJ1-2	CASTRDRAYGYTF	TGTGCCAGCACCAGAGACAGGGCGTATGGCTACACCTTC
TRBV5-6	-	16	-	TRBJ1-3	CASSYGSPGAGNTIYF	TGTGCCAGCAGCTATGGGTCGCCGGGGGCTGGAAACACCATATATTTT
TRBV7-2	TRBD1	15	-	TRBJ1-4	CASSLGGAGGMKLFF	TGTGCCAGCAGCTTAGGTGGGGCAGGGGGCATGAAACTGTTTTTT
TRBV7-7	-	17	-	TRBJ1-2	CASSLGEVEAQRDGYTF	TGTGCCAGCAGCTTAGGTGAGGTGGAGGCGCAGAGGGATGGCTACACCTTC
TRBV6-5	TRBD2	14	-	TRBJ2-2	CASRGRRAGGELFF	TGTGCCAGCAGGGGTAGAAGAGCGGGGGGGGAGCTGTTTTTT
TRBV7-2	TRBD2	15	once	TRBJ2-1	CASSLLAGGPNEQFF	TGTGCCAGCAGCTTATTAGCGGGGGGCCCCAATGAGCAGTTCTTC
TRBV9	-	13	few	TRBJ1-1	CASSPQISTEAFF	TGTGCCAGCAGCCCACAGATAAGCACTGAAGCTTTCTTT
TRBV15	TRBD1	14	-	TRBJ1-5	CATSSRTGNQPQHF	TGTGCCACCAGCAGTAGGACAGGGAATCAGCCCCAGCATTTT
TRBV14	TRBD1	15	-	TRBJ2-1	CASSSGTGGYNEQFF	TGTGCCAGCAGCTCCGGGACAGGGGGCTACAATGAGCAGTTCTTC
TRBV30	TRBD2	16	-	TRBJ2-1	CAWSGWGGSSYNEQFF	TGTGCCTGGAGTGGGTGGGGCGGGAGCTCCTACAATGAGCAGTTCTTC
TRBV25-1	TRBD2	13	-	TRBJ2-4	CASSEASGNIQYF	TGTGCCAGCAGTGAGGCTAGCGGAAACATTCAGTACTTC
TRBV10-2	-	14	-	TRBJ2-2	CASSEAENTGELFF	TGCGCCAGCAGTGAGGCAGAGAACACCGGGGAGCTGTTTTTT
TRBV6-2/TRBV6-3	TRBD1	14	-	TRBJ1-3	CASSDRGRGDTIYF	TGTGCCAGCAGCGACAGGGGACGTGGGGACACCATATATTTT
TRBV6-5	-	16	-	TRBJ1-3	CASSYSTGLSGNTIYF	TGTGCCAGCAGTTACTCAACAGGTCTCTCTGGAAACACCATATATTTT
TRBV10-3	-	14	-	TRBJ1-3	CAISGTHSGNTIYF	TGTGCCATCAGTGGGACACACTCTGGAAACACCATATATTTT
TRBV12-3/TRBV12-4	TRBD1	13	-	TRBJ1-5	CASKGGWDQPQHF	TGTGCCAGCAAAGGGGGCTGGGATCAGCCCCAGCATTTT
TRBV19	-	12	-	TRBJ2-7	CASSMGRYEQYF	TGTGCCAGTAGTATGGGGAGATACGAGCAGTACTTC
TRBV15	-	12	once	TRBJ1-2	CATSSRNYGYTF	TGTGCCACCAGCAGCCGTAACTATGGCTACACCTTC
TRBV19	TRBD2	16	-	TRBJ2-7	CASSTLVTSFHYEQYF	TGTGCCAGTAGTACCCTGGTGACTAGCTTCCACTACGAGCAGTACTTC
TRBV5-6	TRBD2	17	-	TRBJ2-3	CASSLERAGGRTDTQYF	TGTGCCAGCAGCTTGGAGCGAGCGGGGGGTCGCACAGATACGCAGTATTTT
TRBV7-9	-	14	-	TRBJ2-1	CASSLGLAWDEQFF	TGTGCCAGCAGCTTAGGCCTAGCGTGGGACGAGCAGTTCTTC
TRBV4-1	-	19	-	TRBJ1-1	CASSQDLNRVAIGNTEAFF	TGCGCCAGCAGCCAAGATCTTAACAGGGTGGCGATTGGGAACACTGAAGCTTTCTTT
TRBV19	TRBD1	13	few	TRBJ1-2	CASSFGDSRGYTF	TGTGCCAGTAGTTTCGGGGACAGTCGGGGCTACACCTTC
TRBV7-8	TRBD1	15	-	TRBJ1-4	CASSARQGTNEKLFF	TGTGCCAGCAGCGCCCGACAGGGGACTAATGAAAAACTGTTTTTT
TRBV6-5	-	15	-	TRBJ1-2	CASSRDSEVNYGYTF	TGTGCCAGCAGTCGGGACTCCGAGGTGAACTATGGCTACACCTTC
TRBV10-3	TRBD1	13	-	TRBJ1-2	CAISQDRGHGYTF	TGTGCCATCAGCCAAGACAGGGGTCATGGCTACACCTTC
TRBV4-1	TRBD1	12	-	TRBJ2-7	CASSQVTGQYHF	TGCGCCAGCAGCCAAGTGACGGGACAGTACCACTTC
TRBV2	-	15	-	TRBJ1-1	CASSEALGGRTEAFF	TGTGCCAGCAGTGAAGCGCTTGGGGGGAGGACTGAAGCTTTCTTT
TRBV12-3/TRBV12-4	-	12	few	TRBJ2-7	CASKGDSYEQYF	TGTGCCAGCAAGGGGGACTCCTACGAGCAGTACTTC
TRBV10-1	TRBD2	16	-	TRBJ2-1	CASSESPSGYYNEQFF	TGCGCCAGCAGTGAGTCACCTAGCGGGTATTACAATGAGCAGTTCTTC
TRBV29-1	TRBD2	14	-	TRBJ2-2	CSVSGLANTGELFF	TGCAGCGTGTCGGGACTAGCTAACACCGGGGAGCTGTTTTTT
TRBV6-5	TRBD1	15	many	TRBJ1-2	CASSFSDRGAYGYTF	TGTGCCAGCAGTTTCAGCGACAGGGGGGCCTATGGCTACACCTTC
TRBV10-1	-	14	-	TRBJ1-1	CASSNQVANTEAFF	TGCGCCAGCAGTAATCAGGTGGCCAACACTGAAGCTTTCTTT
TRBV5-1	-	14	few	TRBJ1-4	CASSLSQSDEKLFF	TGCGCCAGCAGCTTGAGTCAGTCCGATGAAAAACTGTTTTTT
TRBV18	TRBD1	16	-	TRBJ2-1	CASSSGGTGAISEQFF	TGTGCCAGCTCATCGGGCGGGACAGGGGCTATTAGTGAGCAGTTCTTC
TRBV5-1	TRBD1	13	-	TRBJ1-4	CASSQGAREKLFF	TGCGCCAGCAGCCAGGGGGCACGGGAAAAACTGTTTTTT
TRBV28	-	14	-	TRBJ2-5	CASSLGSAQETQYF	TGTGCCAGCAGTTTAGGAAGCGCCCAAGAGACCCAGTACTTC
TRBV4-1	TRBD1	17	-	TRBJ1-3	CASSRNVDRGPGNTIYF	TGCGCCAGCAGCCGGAACGTAGACAGGGGGCCTGGAAACACCATATATTTT
TRBV5-1	TRBD1	14	-	TRBJ2-3	CASSSTGGTDTQYF	TGCGCCAGCAGCTCCACAGGGGGCACAGATACGCAGTATTTT
TRBV29-1	TRBD1	15	-	TRBJ1-1	CSAQDATGGNTEAFF	TGCAGCGCCCAAGATGCGACAGGGGGCAACACTGAAGCTTTCTTT
TRBV9	-	13	-	TRBJ1-3	CASTRGPGNTIYF	TGTGCCAGCACCAGGGGCCCTGGAAACACCATATATTTT
TRBV11-2	-	15	-	TRBJ2-1	CASSLDSSPHNEQFF	TGTGCCAGCAGCTTAGATTCTAGCCCCCACAATGAGCAGTTCTTC